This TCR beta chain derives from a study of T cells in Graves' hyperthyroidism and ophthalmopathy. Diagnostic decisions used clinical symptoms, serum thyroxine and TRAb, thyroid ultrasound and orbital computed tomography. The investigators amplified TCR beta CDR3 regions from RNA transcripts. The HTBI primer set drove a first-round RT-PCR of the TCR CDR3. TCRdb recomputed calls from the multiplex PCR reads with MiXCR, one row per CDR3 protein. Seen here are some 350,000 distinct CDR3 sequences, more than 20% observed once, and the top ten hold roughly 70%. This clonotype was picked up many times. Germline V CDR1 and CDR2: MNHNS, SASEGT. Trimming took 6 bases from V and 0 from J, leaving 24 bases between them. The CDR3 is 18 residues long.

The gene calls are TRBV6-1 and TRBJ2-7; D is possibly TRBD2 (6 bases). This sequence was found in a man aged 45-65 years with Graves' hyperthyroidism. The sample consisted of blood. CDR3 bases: TGTGCCAGCAGCCCGATTTTGAATGCTTTCGGGAGCTCCTACGAGCAGTACTTC. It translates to CASSPILNAFGSSYEQYF.